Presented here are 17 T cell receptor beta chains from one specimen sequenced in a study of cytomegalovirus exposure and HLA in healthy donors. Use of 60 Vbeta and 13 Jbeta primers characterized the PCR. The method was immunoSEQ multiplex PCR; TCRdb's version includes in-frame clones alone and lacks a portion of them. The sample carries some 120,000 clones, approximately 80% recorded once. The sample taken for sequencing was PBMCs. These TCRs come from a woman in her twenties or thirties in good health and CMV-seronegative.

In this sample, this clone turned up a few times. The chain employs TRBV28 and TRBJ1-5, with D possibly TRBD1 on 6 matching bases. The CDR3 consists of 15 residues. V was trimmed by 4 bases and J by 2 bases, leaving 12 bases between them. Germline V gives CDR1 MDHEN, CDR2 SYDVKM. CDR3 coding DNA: TGTGCCAGCAGTTCCTCAGGGGTTGGCAATCAGCCCCAGCATTTT. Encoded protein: CASSSSGVGNQPQHF. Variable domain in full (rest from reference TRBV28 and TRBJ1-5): DVKVTQSSRYLVKRTGEKVFLECVQDMDHENMFWYRQDPGLGLRLIYFSYDVKMKEKGDIPEGYSVSREKKERFSLILESASTNQTSMYLCASSSSGVGNQPQHFGDGTRLSIL.

This CDR3 reads CASKPERENTEAFF. The CDR3 DNA sequence: TGCGCCAGCAAACCCGAACGGGAGAACACTGAAGCTTTCTTT. J is TRBJ1-1 and V is TRBV5-1; D is unresolved. Germline V gives CDR1 SGHRS, CDR2 YFSETQ. Trimming pared 6 bases from V and 1 base from J, leaving 13 bases between. This CDR3 region has 14 residues.

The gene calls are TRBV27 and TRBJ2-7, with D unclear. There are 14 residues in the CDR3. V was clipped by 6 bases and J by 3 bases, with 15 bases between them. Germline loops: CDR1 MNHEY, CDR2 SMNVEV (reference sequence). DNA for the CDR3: TGTGCCAGCAGCCTCTACGTTACTAACTACGAGCAGTACTTC. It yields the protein CASSLYVTNYEQYF.

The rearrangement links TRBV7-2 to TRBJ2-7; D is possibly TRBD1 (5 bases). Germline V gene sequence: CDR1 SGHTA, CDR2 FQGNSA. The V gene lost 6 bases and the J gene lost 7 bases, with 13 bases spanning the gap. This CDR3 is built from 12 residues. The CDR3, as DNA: TGTGCCAGCAGGAAAGGGGCAGGAGAGCAGTACTTC. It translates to CASRKGAGEQYF. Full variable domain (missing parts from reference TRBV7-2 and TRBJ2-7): GAGVSQSPSNKVTEKGKDVELRCDPISGHTALYWYRQSLGQGLEFLIYFQGNSAPDKSGLPSDRFSAERTGGSVSTLTIQRTQQEDSAVYLCASRKGAGEQYFGPGTRLTVT.

In nucleotides, the CDR3 is TGCGCCAGCAGCCCGGCCCCCACAGGGACACAAGAGACCCAGTACTTC. This gives the protein CASSPAPTGTQETQYF. J is TRBJ2-5 and V is TRBV5-1; tentative D call: TRBD1 (6 bases). CDR1 and CDR2 from the germline V gene are SGHRS and YFSETQ. Trimming removed 4 bases from V and 2 bases from J, with 18 bases in between. This CDR3 region has 16 residues.

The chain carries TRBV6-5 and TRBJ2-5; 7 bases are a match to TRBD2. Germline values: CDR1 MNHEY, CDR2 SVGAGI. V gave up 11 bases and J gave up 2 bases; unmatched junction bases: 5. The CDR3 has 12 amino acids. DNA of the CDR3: TGTGCCGCCCGGACTAGTCAAGAGACCCAGTACTTC. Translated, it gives CAARTSQETQYF.

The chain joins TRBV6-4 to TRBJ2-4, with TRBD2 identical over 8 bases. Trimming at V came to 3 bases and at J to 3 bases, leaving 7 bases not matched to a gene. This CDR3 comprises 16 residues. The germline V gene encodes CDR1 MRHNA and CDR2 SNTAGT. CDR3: CASSEEAGAGKNIQYF. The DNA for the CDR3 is TGTGCCAGCAGTGAAGAAGCGGGAGCTGGCAAAAACATTCAGTACTTC.

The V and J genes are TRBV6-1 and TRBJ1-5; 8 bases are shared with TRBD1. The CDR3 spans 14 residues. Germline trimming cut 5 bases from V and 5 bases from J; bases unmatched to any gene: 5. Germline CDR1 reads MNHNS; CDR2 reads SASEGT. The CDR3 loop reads CASSFGQGDQPQHF. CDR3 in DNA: TGTGCCAGCAGTTTCGGACAGGGCGATCAGCCCCAGCATTTT.

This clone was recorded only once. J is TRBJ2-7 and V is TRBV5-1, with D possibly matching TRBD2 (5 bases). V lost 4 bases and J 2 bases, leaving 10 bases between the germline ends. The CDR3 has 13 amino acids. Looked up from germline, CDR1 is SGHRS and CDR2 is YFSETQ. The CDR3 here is CASSPDGTYEQYF. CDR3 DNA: TGCGCCAGCAGCCCGGACGGGACCTACGAGCAGTACTTC.

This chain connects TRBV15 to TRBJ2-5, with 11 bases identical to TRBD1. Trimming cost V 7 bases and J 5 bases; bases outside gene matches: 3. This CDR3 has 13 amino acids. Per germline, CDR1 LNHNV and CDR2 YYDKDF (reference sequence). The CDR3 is CATKDRGRETQYF. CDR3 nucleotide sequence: TGTGCCACCAAGGACAGGGGGCGGGAGACCCAGTACTTC.

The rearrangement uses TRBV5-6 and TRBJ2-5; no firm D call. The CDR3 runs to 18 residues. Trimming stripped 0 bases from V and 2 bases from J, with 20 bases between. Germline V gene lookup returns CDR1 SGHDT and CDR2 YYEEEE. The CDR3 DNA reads TGTGCCAGCAGCTTGGATCCAACAGATCTCAGCTTTCAAGAGACCCAGTACTTC. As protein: CASSLDPTDLSFQETQYF.

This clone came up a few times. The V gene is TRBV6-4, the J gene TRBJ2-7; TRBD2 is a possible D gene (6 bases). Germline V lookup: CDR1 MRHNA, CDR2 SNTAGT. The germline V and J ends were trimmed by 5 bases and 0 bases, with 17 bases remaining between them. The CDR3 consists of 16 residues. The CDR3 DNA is TGTGCCAGCAGTTGTCCACGGGACTCCCACTCCTACGAGCAGTACTTC. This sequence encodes CASSCPRDSHSYEQYF.

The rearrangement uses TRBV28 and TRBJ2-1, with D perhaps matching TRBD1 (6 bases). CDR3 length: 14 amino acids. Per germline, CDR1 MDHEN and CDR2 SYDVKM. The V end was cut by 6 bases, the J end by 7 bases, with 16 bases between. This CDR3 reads CASSSFRQGNEQFF. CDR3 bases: TGTGCCAGCAGCAGTTTTCGGCAGGGGAATGAGCAGTTCTTC.

CDR3 amino acids: CASSLGLGGSSYNEQFF. In DNA form, the CDR3 reads TGCGCCAGCAGCTTGGGGCTTGGGGGGAGCTCCTACAATGAGCAGTTCTTC. The J gene is TRBJ2-1, the V gene TRBV5-1, with D maybe TRBD2 (6 bases). From germline, CDR1 is SGHRS and CDR2 YFSETQ. V was trimmed by 0 bases and J by 0 bases, leaving 13 bases between them. There are 17 residues in the CDR3.

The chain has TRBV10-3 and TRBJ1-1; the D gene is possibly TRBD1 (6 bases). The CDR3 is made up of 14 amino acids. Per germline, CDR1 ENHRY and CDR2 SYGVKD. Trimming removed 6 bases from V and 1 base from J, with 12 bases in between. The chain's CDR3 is CAIRGRGTNTEAFF. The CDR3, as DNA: TGTGCCATCAGGGGGAGGGGGACGAACACTGAAGCTTTCTTT.

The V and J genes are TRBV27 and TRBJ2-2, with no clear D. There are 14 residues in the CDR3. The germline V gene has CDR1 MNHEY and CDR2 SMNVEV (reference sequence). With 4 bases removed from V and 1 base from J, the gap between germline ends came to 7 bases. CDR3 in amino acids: CASSYIRNTGELFF. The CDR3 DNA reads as TGTGCCAGCAGTTACATCCGGAACACCGGGGAGCTGTTTTTT.

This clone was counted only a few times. The CDR3 DNA sequence: TGTGCCATCAGTGAGTCGCCGGGGATGAACACTGAAGCTTTCTTT. Its protein is CAISESPGMNTEAFF. The chain uses TRBV10-3 and TRBJ1-1; D not resolved. The germline V and J ends were trimmed by 0 bases and 0 bases, with 8 bases remaining between them. The CDR3 covers 15 residues. CDR1 and CDR2 (germline): ENHRY, SYGVKD.